This T cell receptor (beta chain) derives from a study of blood T cells in healthy people across ages. With regard to this clonotype: Its ends do not fully match the called genes, so a read error is possible.

It was with a sample-barcoded 5' primer and a J-beta primer mix that a second PCR of roughly 6 to 12 cycles was run. TCRdb ran MiXCR on the 5' RACE reads and lists one entry per CDR3 protein. The table lists about 1.6 million distinct CDR3 sequences, about 32% of them singletons, with roughly 10% in the top ten. Germline loops: CDR1 SEHNR, CDR2 FQNEAQ (reference sequence). CDR3 size: 12 residues. The J gene is TRBJ2-1, the V gene TRBV7-9; no clear D. Sequenced input: blood. The source is a woman in her thirties in good health. CDR3 sequence: CASSFLEHERFF. For the CDR3, the DNA is TGTGCCAGCAGCTTCCTCGAGCATGAGCGGTTCTTC.